This is a list of T cell receptor beta chains from one sample in a study of CD8+ T cells in alopecia areata. The protocol was immunoSEQ multiplex PCR, while the TCRdb copy is restricted to in-frame clones and leaves out a portion. The repertoire holds tens of thousands of clones, 50% to 75% seen once, with about a sixth in the top ten. Sample: CD8+ T cells sorted from blood, taken at week 0. The receptors originated from a human donor with alopecia areata. The CDR3 runs from the conserved cysteine through the conserved F or W. Fields, in order: J gene, V gene, clone size, D gene, CDR3 protein, CDR3 DNA. D genes are given only for firm matches. Clone size is shown for a subset of rows, as once, few, many or a class of expanded clone.

TRBJ2-1,TRBV7-2,NA,TRBD2,CASRQRLAGGNNEQFF,TGTGCCAGCAGACAACGACTAGCGGGGGGCAACAATGAGCAGTTCTTC
TRBJ2-7,TRBV7-8,NA,TRBD2,CASSGIAGSSYEQYF,TGTGCCAGCAGCGGAATAGCGGGGAGCTCCTACGAGCAGTACTTC
TRBJ1-3,TRBV5-4,NA,NA,CASSAGPGNTIYF,TGTGCCAGCAGCGCGGGACCTGGAAACACCATATATTTT
TRBJ1-6,TRBV10-3,NA,TRBD1,CAISELDRGYSPLHF,TGTGCCATCAGTGAGCTGGACAGGGGGTATTCACCCCTCCACTTT
TRBJ1-1,TRBV5-1,NA,NA,CASSFRTANTEAFF,TGCGCCAGCAGCTTCCGGACAGCGAACACTGAAGCTTTCTTT
TRBJ2-7,TRBV29-1,NA,TRBD2,CSVRTSGGGQYF,TGCAGCGTGCGGACTAGCGGGGGTGGGCAGTACTTC
TRBJ1-1,TRBV7-9,few,NA,CASSFTSGTEAFF,TGTGCCAGCAGCTTCACGTCGGGCACTGAAGCTTTCTTT
TRBJ2-1,TRBV2,NA,TRBD1,CASSEGQGGWEQFF,TGTGCCAGCAGTGAAGGACAGGGCGGATGGGAGCAGTTCTTC
TRBJ2-2,TRBV13,NA,NA,CASSLDSGDPGELFF,TGTGCCAGCAGCTTAGATTCGGGGGACCCCGGGGAGCTGTTTTTT
TRBJ2-7,TRBV28,NA,TRBD2,CASREAGNSYEQYF,TGTGCCAGCCGGGAAGCGGGGAACTCCTACGAGCAGTACTTC
TRBJ2-7,TRBV12-5,NA,NA,CASAKGGLPYEQYF,TGTGCTAGTGCCAAAGGAGGACTACCCTACGAGCAGTACTTC
TRBJ2-7,TRBV27,NA,NA,CASSPTGFSYEQYF,TGTGCCAGCAGTCCTACAGGGTTCTCCTACGAGCAGTACTTC